This passage covers 5 T cell receptor beta chains from one sample sequenced in a study of identical twins. TCRdb re-called the 5' RACE reads through MiXCR, storing one row per CDR3 protein. The table has about 570,000 distinct CDR3 sequences, 9.6% seen once. These data were likewise used in another study, on yellow fever vaccine responses in identical twins.

Sequenced: PBMCs. Every receptor here comes from a woman under 30 in good health.

This chain links TRBV4-3 with TRBJ2-2; possible D gene TRBD2, 6 bases. Trimming stripped 0 bases from V and 3 bases from J, with 14 bases between. Germline CDR1 and CDR2: LGHNA and YSLEER. The CDR3 loop spans 17 amino acids. For the CDR3, the DNA is TGCGCCAGCAGCCAAGATGTGTGGGGAGGCGACACCGGGGAGCTGTTTTTT. Its protein product is CASSQDVWGGDTGELFF.

This clonotype was recorded a few times. The J gene is TRBJ1-1, the V gene TRBV7-8; TRBD1 matches at 10 bases. Germline CDR1 and CDR2: SGHVS and FQNEAQ. This CDR3 contains 13 residues. J lost 8 bases, V lost 3 bases, and 3 bases had no gene match. CDR3: CASSLGQGREAFF. CDR3 nucleotides: TGTGCCAGCAGCTTGGGACAGGGGAGGGAAGCTTTCTTT.

The chain joins TRBV20-1 to TRBJ1-5; D gene unclear. The CDR3 spans 14 residues. The V and J ends lost 4 bases and 4 bases respectively, with 14 bases between them. Per the germline V gene, CDR1 is DFQATT and CDR2 is SNEGSKA (reference sequence). The CDR3 DNA reads TGCAGTGCTACCCAACGGGGAGGGAATCAGCCCCAGCATTTT. This codes for CSATQRGGNQPQHF.

The V gene is TRBV15, the J gene TRBJ2-7; 8 bases are shared with TRBD2. Trimming took 2 bases from V and 4 from J; bases not matched to a gene: 7. CDR1 LNHNV and CDR2 YYDKDF come from the germline V gene (reference sequence). The CDR3 is made up of 15 amino acids. The CDR3 DNA follows: TGTGCCACCAGCAGACCGAGCGGGAGTCAATACGAGCAGTACTTC. Translated: CATSRPSGSQYEQYF.

This clonotype came up many times. This chain uses TRBV4-3 with TRBJ2-7, with TRBD2 identical over 7 bases. This CDR3 spans 14 amino acids. Germline V gene sequence: CDR1 LGHNA, CDR2 YSLEER. V lost 0 bases to trimming and J lost 4 bases; unmatched junction nucleotides: 3. CDR3 nucleotide sequence: TGCGCCAGCAGCCAAGATCTAGCGGTGTACGAGCAGTACTTC. This codes for CASSQDLAVYEQYF.